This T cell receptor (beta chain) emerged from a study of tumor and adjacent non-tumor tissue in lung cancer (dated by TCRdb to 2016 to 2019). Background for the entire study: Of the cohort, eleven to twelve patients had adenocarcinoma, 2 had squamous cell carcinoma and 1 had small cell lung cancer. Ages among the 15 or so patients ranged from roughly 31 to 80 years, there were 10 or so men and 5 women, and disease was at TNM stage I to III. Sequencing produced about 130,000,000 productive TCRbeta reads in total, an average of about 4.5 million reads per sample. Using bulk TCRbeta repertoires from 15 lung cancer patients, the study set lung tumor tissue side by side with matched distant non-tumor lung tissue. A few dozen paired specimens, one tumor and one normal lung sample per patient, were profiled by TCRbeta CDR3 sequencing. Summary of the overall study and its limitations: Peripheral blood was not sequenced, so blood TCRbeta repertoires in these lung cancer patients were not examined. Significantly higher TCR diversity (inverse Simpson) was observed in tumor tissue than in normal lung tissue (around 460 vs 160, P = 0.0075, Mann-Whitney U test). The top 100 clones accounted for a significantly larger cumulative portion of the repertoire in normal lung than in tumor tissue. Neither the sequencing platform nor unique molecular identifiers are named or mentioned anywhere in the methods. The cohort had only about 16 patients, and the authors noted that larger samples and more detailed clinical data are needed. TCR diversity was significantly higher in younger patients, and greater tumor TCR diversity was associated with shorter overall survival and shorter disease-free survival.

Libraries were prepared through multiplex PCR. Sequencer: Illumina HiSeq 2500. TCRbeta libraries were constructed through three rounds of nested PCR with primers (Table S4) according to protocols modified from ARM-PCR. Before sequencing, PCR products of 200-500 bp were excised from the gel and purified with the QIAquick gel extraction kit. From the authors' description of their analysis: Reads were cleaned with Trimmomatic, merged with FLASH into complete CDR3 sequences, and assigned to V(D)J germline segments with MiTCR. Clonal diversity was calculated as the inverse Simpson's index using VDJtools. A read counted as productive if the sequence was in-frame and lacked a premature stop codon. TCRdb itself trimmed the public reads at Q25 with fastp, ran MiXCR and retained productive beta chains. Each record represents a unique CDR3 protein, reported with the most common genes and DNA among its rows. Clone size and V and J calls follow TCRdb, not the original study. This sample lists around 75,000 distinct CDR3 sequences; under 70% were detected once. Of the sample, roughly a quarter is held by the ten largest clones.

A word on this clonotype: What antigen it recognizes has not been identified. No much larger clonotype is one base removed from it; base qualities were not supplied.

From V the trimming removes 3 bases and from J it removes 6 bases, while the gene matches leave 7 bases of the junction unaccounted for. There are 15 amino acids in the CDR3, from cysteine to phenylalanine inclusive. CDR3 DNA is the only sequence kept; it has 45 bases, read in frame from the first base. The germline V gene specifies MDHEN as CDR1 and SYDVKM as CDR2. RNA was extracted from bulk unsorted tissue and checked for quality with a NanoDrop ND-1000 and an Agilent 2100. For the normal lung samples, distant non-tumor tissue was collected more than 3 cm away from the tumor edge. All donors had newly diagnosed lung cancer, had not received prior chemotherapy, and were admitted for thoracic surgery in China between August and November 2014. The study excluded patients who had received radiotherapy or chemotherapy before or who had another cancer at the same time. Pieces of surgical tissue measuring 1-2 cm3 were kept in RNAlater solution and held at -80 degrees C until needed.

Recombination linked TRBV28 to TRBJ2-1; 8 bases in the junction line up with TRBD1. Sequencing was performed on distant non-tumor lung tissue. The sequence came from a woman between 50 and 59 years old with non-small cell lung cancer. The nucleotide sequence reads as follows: TGTGCCAGCAGTTTTTGGACAGGGCCCTTCAATGAGCAGTTCTTC. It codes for CASSFWTGPFNEQFF. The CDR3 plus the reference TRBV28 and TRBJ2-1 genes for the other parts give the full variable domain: DVKVTQSSRYLVKRTGEKVFLECVQDMDHENMFWYRQDPGLGLRLIYFSYDVKMKEKGDIPEGYSVSREKKERFSLILESASTNQTSMYLCASSFWTGPFNEQFFGPGTRLTVL.